This TCR beta chain was sequenced for a study of T-cell memory formation after mild COVID-19 listed by TCRdb under 2021. Study-level background: TCR sequence clusters from the two donors were found to be largely donor specific. In two donors, T-cell clones that expanded and contracted after mild COVID-19 were tracked by sequencing TCRalpha and TCRbeta repertoires over time. Two young, previously healthy adult volunteers made up the cohort, one male and one female.

The germline V gene sets CDR1 to SGHAT and CDR2 to FQNNGV. There are 16 amino acids in the CDR3, from cysteine to phenylalanine inclusive. Solely the CDR3 DNA is kept, with 48 bases framed from the first base. After removal of 3 bases from V and 1 base from J, the junction retains 5 bases not matched to a gene. This clonotype was observed a few times. Its recognized antigen is unknown. Base-call qualities are not available, and no considerably larger clone is one nucleotide away. Sequencing was performed on an Illumina NovaSeq 6000. Using 5'RACE with constant-segment primers, TCRalpha and TCRbeta cDNA libraries were constructed, with sample barcodes and unique molecular identifiers added in the process. Trizol reagent was used to extract RNA from every sample. Library amplification was performed in two PCR steps, and a second sample barcode and Illumina TruSeq adapters were introduced in the second step. Sequencing of libraries was performed on an Illumina NovaSeq with 2 x 150 bp paired-end reads. The authors' pipeline ran thus. The reads were demultiplexed and collapsed into UMI-guided consensus sequences using migec v1.2.7. Using mixcr v2.1.11, UMI consensuses were aligned to TRA and TRB V and J templates and then assembled into clonotypes. Expanded or contracted clonotypes were those called significant by both edgeR and NoisET, with noise models trained on biological replicates. edgeR calls used a false discovery rate-adjusted p below 0.01 and a log2 fold-change threshold of 1. As an exploratory analysis of dynamics, max-normalized trajectories of the 1000 most abundant clonotypes were examined with PCA combined with hierarchical clustering. Each responding clone was given a CD4 or CD8 phenotype based on the CD4+ and CD8+ repertoires, which had been sequenced separately. The public reads were reprocessed in TCRdb via fastp at Q25 and MiXCR, keeping in-frame beta chains. Each record represents a unique CDR3 protein, reported with the most common genes and DNA among its rows. What appears here as the V and J calls and clone size reflects TCRdb's work, not the paper's. In all, the sample holds fewer than 350,000 distinct CDR3 sequences, and approximately 18% of those were seen once. Clones ranked in the top ten supply approximately 22% of the sample.

What the study reported, not specific to this receptor: Contracting CD4+ clones were found mainly in CM and EM memory subsets, while CD8+ clones were enriched in EMRA. Some responding clones were detected in pre-infection memory, suggesting pre-existing cross-reactive memory T cells joined the SARS-CoV-2 response. SARS-CoV-2 specificity of the second-wave clones peaking on day 37 was not confirmed. Only two mild cases were covered in the study, and larger cohorts including severe cases with pre-infection samples were considered necessary. Clones contracting from day 15 to 85 had balanced CD4/CD8 phenotypes, while a second wave expanding from day 15 to 37 was biased towards CD4+.

Ficoll-Paque density gradient centrifugation was used to isolate PBMCs. The receptor comes from a man in his late teens or twenties who had mild COVID-19 (a few samples of this study predate the infection). The sample titles of this study are shuffled in the database, so cell type and time point are left out; the donor was told from shared clones. Here the chain combines TRBV11-2 and TRBJ2-5; 10 middle bases align to TRBD2. Input material: PBMCs or a T cell subset sorted from them (not recorded which). The nucleotide sequence reads as follows: TGTGCCAGCAGCTTCCTAGCGGGGGCCCTCCAAGAGACCCAGTACTTC. Its protein reads: CASSFLAGALQETQYF.